The rows below give T cell receptor beta chains drawn from one sample of a study of T cells in tuberculosis. Repertoires were generated with immunoSEQ multiplex PCR, while TCRdb's copy carries only in-frame clones and drops some. This repertoire shows roughly 59,000 clones, around 81% found once; its top ten account for about 13%. Sequences were obtained from CD1b-GMM tetramer-negative cells sorted from PBMCs. The receptors here all came from an adult woman with latent tuberculosis. CDR3s include the opening cysteine and the closing phenylalanine or tryptophan. A D gene is named only where the DNA matches it firmly. Clone size is not always given. Where it is, it says once, few, many or a class for expanded clones.

>TRBV5-5|TRBJ2-2|TRBD2|few
CASSSRDYSNTGELFF
TGTGCCAGCAGTTCCCGGGACTACTCGAACACCGGGGAGCTGTTTTTT
>TRBV28|TRBJ2-5|TRBD1|NA
CASSLVRQGAQETQYF
TGTGCCAGCAGTTTGGTTCGGCAGGGGGCCCAAGAGACCCAGTACTTC
>TRBV2|TRBJ2-6|NA|few
CASRPGQGRAGANVLTF
TGTGCCAGCAGGCCAGGGCAGGGGAGAGCTGGGGCCAACGTCCTGACTTTC
>TRBV4-3|TRBJ1-6|TRBD1|NA
CASSPDRGQNSPLHF
TGCGCCAGCAGCCCAGACAGGGGGCAGAATTCACCCCTCCACTTT
>TRBV6-5|TRBJ1-2|TRBD1|NA
CASSYSGQGNYGYTF
TGTGCCAGCAGTTACTCTGGACAGGGGAACTATGGCTACACCTTC
>TRBV18|TRBJ1-2|TRBD1|NA
CASSPYQGDYTF
TGTGCCAGCTCACCATATCAGGGGGACTACACCTTC
>TRBV6-1|TRBJ2-1|TRBD1|NA
CASSEWPGQGSYNEQFF
TGTGCCAGCAGTGAGTGGCCGGGACAGGGTTCCTACAATGAGCAGTTCTTC
>TRBV7-7|TRBJ2-2|NA|NA
CASSADSTGELFF
TGTGCCAGCAGCGCTGACAGTACCGGGGAGCTGTTTTTT
>TRBV2|TRBJ1-5|TRBD1|NA
CASSTGGGSQPQHF
TGTGCCAGCAGCACAGGGGGAGGGAGCCAGCCCCAGCATTTT
>TRBV7-2|TRBJ2-2|NA|once
CASSLRGGLFSNTGELFF
TGTGCCAGCAGTCTAAGGGGGGGCCTCTTTTCGAACACCGGGGAGCTGTTTTTT
>TRBV11-2|TRBJ2-1|TRBD2|NA
CASSFGGRASRNEQFF
TGTGCCAGCAGCTTTGGCGGGAGGGCCTCTCGAAATGAGCAGTTCTTC
>TRBV28|TRBJ2-3|TRBD2|NA
CASRSRGLAGGPGDTQYF
TGTGCCAGCAGATCAAGGGGACTAGCGGGAGGGCCGGGAGATACGCAGTATTTT
>TRBV4-1|TRBJ1-1|NA|NA
CASSQEWGHNTEAFF
TGCGCCAGCAGCCAAGAGTGGGGCCATAACACTGAAGCTTTCTTT
>TRBV5-1|TRBJ1-2|TRBD1|NA
CASSDRVGYGYTF
TGCGCCAGCAGCGACAGGGTGGGGTATGGCTACACCTTC
>TRBV6-6|TRBJ2-7|TRBD2|NA
CASSPGGSGRSNEQYF
TGTGCCAGCAGCCCGGGGGGTAGCGGGAGAAGCAACGAGCAGTACTTC
>TRBV2|TRBJ2-7|TRBD1|NA
CASSEKGQVRYEQYF
TGTGCCAGCAGTGAAAAGGGACAGGTACGATACGAGCAGTACTTC
>TRBV9|TRBJ2-4|NA|NA
CASSGTDLAKNIQYF
TGTGCCAGCAGCGGGACAGACCTAGCCAAAAACATTCAGTACTTC
>TRBV6-1|TRBJ2-2|NA|NA
CASSFSGTGELFF
TGTGCCAGCAGTTTTTCAGGAACCGGGGAGCTGTTTTTT
>TRBV14|TRBJ2-3|NA|NA
CASSQDLTDTQYF
TGTGCCAGCAGCCAAGACCTCACAGATACGCAGTATTTT
>TRBV5-5|TRBJ1-2|NA|NA
CASSLVQGSSDGYTF
TGTGCCAGCAGCTTGGTCCAGGGGAGTTCGGATGGCTACACCTTC
>TRBV4-1|TRBJ2-1|TRBD2|NA
CASSQASGLAGVQRPYNEQFF
TGCGCCAGCAGCCAAGCCTCCGGACTAGCGGGAGTTCAGCGCCCCTACAATGAGCAGTTCTTC
>TRBV7-9|TRBJ2-7|NA|NA
CASSLGSYEQYF
TGTGCCAGCAGCTTAGGCAGCTACGAGCAGTACTTC